This T cell receptor (beta chain) was profiled in a study of blood T cells in healthy people across ages. V lost 5 bases, J lost 6 bases, and 8 bases stayed unmatched. The CDR3 has 14 amino acids. This clonotype was counted a few times. Its antigen is not known. Peripheral blood samples of around 11 milliliters were drawn from each donor. Isolating PBMCs gave at least 6.5 million of these cells per sample. The authors ran a second PCR of 7 to 11 cycles using a sample-barcoded 5' primer and a J-beta primer mix. Each CDR3 protein gets one entry after TCRdb re-called the 5' RACE reads with MiXCR. Of about 570,000 distinct CDR3 sequences in the sample, about 25% were seen once. Overall study results and limits: PBMCs went unsorted, and a conclusive naive versus antigen-experienced comparison was therefore prevented. Across samples, TCR beta diversity tracked strongly with naive T cell percentage.

The chain employs TRBV12-3 or TRBV12-4 and TRBJ1-1; TRBD1 matches 8 bases. The receptor comes from a woman aged 70 to 79 in good health. The sequenced material came from blood. The CDR3 here is CASSLQGVGAEAFF. The CDR3 DNA follows: TGTGCCAGCAGTCTACAGGGGGTGGGTGCTGAAGCTTTCTTT.